This passage covers 23 T cell receptor beta chains from one sample sequenced in a study of cytomegalovirus exposure and HLA in healthy donors. 13 Jbeta primers and 60 Vbeta primers were used for the PCR. TCRdb keeps only in-frame clones here, not all; method: immunoSEQ multiplex PCR. The repertoire holds 150,000 to 200,000 clones, with approximately 81% as singletons. Material for sequencing was PBMCs. These receptors all come from a woman aged 50 to 60 in good health and CMV-seronegative.

The chain carries TRBV28 and TRBJ1-5; no reliable D call. V was cut by 3 bases and J by 3 bases, with 9 bases left in between. From germline, CDR1 is MDHEN and CDR2 SYDVKM. The CDR3 covers 14 residues. Here the CDR3 reads CASSFSGNNQPQHF. The CDR3 DNA sequence: TGTGCCAGCAGTTTCTCAGGTAACAATCAGCCCCAGCATTTT.

This rearrangement joins TRBV6-1 to TRBJ2-7; perhaps TRBD2 as D (6 bases). CDR3 length: 16 amino acids. Trimming shortened V by 2 bases and J by 0 bases, and 14 bases separated the two germline ends. Per the germline V gene, CDR1 is MNHNS and CDR2 is SASEGT. CDR3 protein: CASSEPGEDRSYEQYF. Written as DNA, the CDR3 is TGTGCCAGCAGTGAACCCGGGGAGGATCGCTCCTACGAGCAGTACTTC.

This clone was counted only a few times. The CDR3 here is CASSQSEGGYYEQYF. The CDR3, as DNA: TGCGCCAGCAGTCAATCCGAAGGGGGCTACTACGAGCAGTACTTC. The genes are TRBV23-1 and TRBJ2-7; TRBD1 agrees at 7 bases. TRBV23-1 is labeled an ORF, and its function is uncertain. After removal of 0 bases from V and 3 bases from J, the junction contained 5 bases not matched to a gene. The CDR3 consists of 15 residues.

Written as DNA, the CDR3 is TGTGCCAGCAGCGCCGGACTAGCGGGGGGTGTCGACAATGAGCAGTTCTTC. Protein product: CASSAGLAGGVDNEQFF. The chain uses TRBV9 and TRBJ2-1; TRBD2 matches at 14 bases. J was trimmed by 5 bases and V by 3 bases; bases with no gene match: 7. From germline, CDR1 is SGDLS and CDR2 YYNGEE. The CDR3 totals 17 residues.

The chain links TRBV5-5 to TRBJ2-1; D possibly corresponds to TRBD2 (6 bases). CDR3 length equals 14 residues. Trimming pared 4 bases from V and 5 bases from J, leaving 13 bases between. The germline V gene encodes CDR1 SGHKS and CDR2 YYEKEE (reference sequence). The CDR3 here is CASSRGSGNNEQFF. CDR3 nucleotide sequence: TGTGCCAGCAGCCGGGGGTCCGGGAACAATGAGCAGTTCTTC.

This clone was detected once. The V and J genes are TRBV19 and TRBJ1-6; no firm D call. There are 13 residues in the CDR3. V was trimmed by 6 bases and J by 6 bases, leaving 9 bases between them. Looked up from germline, CDR1 is LNHDA and CDR2 is SQIVND (reference sequence). DNA of the CDR3: TGTGCCAGTAGCCAAGCGCGTAATTCACCCCTCCACTTT. This gives the protein CASSQARNSPLHF. Combining the CDR3 with reference TRBV19 and TRBJ1-6 gives the whole variable domain DGGITQSPKYLFRKEGQNVTLSCEQNLNHDAMYWYRQDPGQGLRLIYYSQIVNDFQKGDIAEGYSVSREKKESFPLTVTSAQKNPTAFYLCASSQARNSPLHFGNGTRLTVT.

The chain is built from TRBV7-2 and TRBJ2-1, with 7 bases lining up with TRBD2. The CDR3 is 16 amino acids. V shed 2 bases, J shed 4 bases, and the junction held 8 bases outside the gene matches. Germline V gives CDR1 SGHTA, CDR2 FQGNSA. In DNA, the CDR3 is TGTGCCAGCAGCTTAACCCCGGGACTATTGTACAATGAGCAGTTCTTC. Translation gives CASSLTPGLLYNEQFF.

The rearrangement uses TRBV5-4 and TRBJ2-5; tentatively, D is TRBD2 (5 bases). V dropped 0 bases and J dropped 11 bases, with 14 bases sitting between them. This CDR3 comprises 13 residues. CDR1 is SGHNT and CDR2 is YYREEE in the germline V gene (reference sequence). The CDR3 sequence: CASSLGRRDEQYF. CDR3 in DNA: TGTGCCAGCAGCTTGGGCCGACGGGATGAGCAGTACTTC.

The genes are TRBV29-1 and TRBJ2-2; 9 bases are a match to TRBD1. The ends lost 7 bases at V and 7 bases at J; junction bases unmatched: 7. The CDR3 runs to 13 residues. From germline, CDR1 is SQVTM and CDR2 ANQGSEA. The CDR3 sequence: CSGKQGAVGELFF. Here the CDR3 DNA reads TGCAGCGGGAAACAGGGGGCTGTCGGGGAGCTGTTTTTT.

The rearrangement uses TRBV29-1 and TRBJ2-3; TRBD2 might be the D (7 bases). The CDR3 is made up of 16 amino acids. The V end lost 0 bases, the J end lost 3 bases, and 16 bases lay between the germline ends. Germline CDR1 and CDR2: SQVTM and ANQGSEA. This CDR3 reads CSVEDATRGGTDTQYF. As DNA, the CDR3 is TGCAGCGTTGAAGATGCAACTAGGGGGGGAACAGATACGCAGTATTTT.

The J gene is TRBJ2-1, the V gene TRBV5-1; 9 nucleotides line up with TRBD1. Germline V gene lookup returns CDR1 SGHRS and CDR2 YFSETQ. V shed 4 bases and J 4 bases; nucleotides not matched to a gene: 3. The CDR3 covers 14 residues. CDR3 DNA sequence: TGCGCCAGCAGCGGACAGGGGCCGTACAATGAGCAGTTCTTC. Its translation: CASSGQGPYNEQFF.

This clone was found a few times. The chain links TRBV7-2 to TRBJ2-7, with D possibly TRBD1 on 6 matching bases. Trimming cost V 5 bases and J 3 bases, with 14 bases left between them. The CDR3 is 14 amino acids. From germline, CDR1 is SGHTA and CDR2 FQGNSA. CDR3 in amino acids: CASSPLGQSYEQYF. The CDR3 DNA reads TGTGCCAGCAGCCCTTTGGGACAAAGCTACGAGCAGTACTTC.

The J gene is TRBJ2-4, the V gene TRBV6-4; D is perhaps TRBD2 (5 bases). The CDR3 is made up of 13 amino acids. Trimming cost V 9 bases and J 1 base, with 10 bases left between them. Germline assignment: CDR1 MRHNA and CDR2 SNTAGT. The CDR3 nucleotides read TGTGCCAGACTAGGGTCGGCCAAAAACATTCAGTACTTC. It codes for CARLGSAKNIQYF.

The chain carries TRBV19 and TRBJ2-7, with 7 bases identical to TRBD1. Per the germline V gene, CDR1 is LNHDA and CDR2 is SQIVND (reference sequence). The CDR3 consists of 15 residues. V trimming: 5 bases; J trimming: 1 base; junction bases outside the gene matches: 8. DNA for the CDR3: TGTGCCAGTAGTTATCGACAGGGCAGGTCCTACGAGCAGTACTTC. Translating it yields CASSYRQGRSYEQYF.

V usage is TRBV6-5 and J usage is TRBJ2-7; 7 bases map to TRBD1. The V gene's germline CDR1 is MNHEY and CDR2 SVGAGI. The CDR3 is made up of 14 amino acids. J was trimmed by 4 bases and V by 7 bases; bases with no gene match: 10. The chain's CDR3 is CASTKTGSSYEQYF. CDR3 coding DNA: TGTGCCAGCACCAAGACAGGGTCTTCTTACGAGCAGTACTTC.

Concerning this clone itself: The junction does not match germline at one end; this may be a read error. The rearrangement links TRBV7-9 to TRBJ2-3, with 9 positions matching TRBD1. From germline, CDR1 is SEHNR and CDR2 FQNEAQ (reference sequence). The CDR3 is made up of 16 amino acids. In DNA form, the CDR3 reads TGTTCCAGCAGTTCTTACGACAGGGGGTTCACAGATACGCAGTATTTT. Amino acids: CSSSSYDRGFTDTQYF.

The chain is built from TRBV28 and TRBJ2-1; 11 positions match TRBD2. CDR1 is MDHEN and CDR2 is SYDVKM in the germline V gene. The CDR3 extends over 15 amino acids. J lost 5 bases, V lost 4 bases, and 4 bases had no gene match. CDR3 protein: CASSSGTSGHNEQFF. For the CDR3, the DNA is TGTGCCAGCAGTTCCGGGACTAGCGGACACAATGAGCAGTTCTTC.

The sample holds one count of this clone. The chain is built from TRBV7-6 and TRBJ2-5; D is uncertain. The V and J ends lost 2 bases and 2 bases respectively, with 9 bases between them. The CDR3 length is 14 residues. The germline V gene encodes CDR1 SGHVS and CDR2 FNYEAQ. The CDR3 coding sequence is TGTGCCAGCAGCTTACTTCAGCGACAAGAGACCCAGTACTTC. Translation gives CASSLLQRQETQYF.

This sequence joins TRBV7-8 and TRBJ2-6, with 8 positions matching TRBD1. Germline assignment: CDR1 SGHVS and CDR2 FQNEAQ. This CDR3 is 19 amino acids long. The junction had 12 bases not matched to a gene; V was cut back by 5 bases and J by 0 bases. The CDR3 is CASSQPTGASLSGANVLTF. CDR3 sequence (DNA): TGTGCCAGCAGCCAACCGACAGGGGCCTCGCTCTCTGGGGCCAACGTCCTGACTTTC.

This chain uses TRBV5-6 with TRBJ2-2; D might be TRBD1 (6 bases). This CDR3 contains 14 residues. The germline V gene has CDR1 SGHDT and CDR2 YYEEEE. With 4 bases removed from V and 5 bases from J, the gap between germline ends came to 12 bases. CDR3 amino acids: CASSQQGTTGELFF. As DNA, the CDR3 is TGTGCCAGCAGCCAACAGGGTACTACCGGGGAGCTGTTTTTT.

V is TRBV10-3 and J is TRBJ2-3; TRBD2 aligns across 11 bases. The CDR3 contains 14 residues. CDR1 ENHRY and CDR2 SYGVKD come from the germline V gene. V shed 6 bases and J 5 bases; nucleotides not matched to a gene: 4. The CDR3 reads CAIREGLAGDTQYF. For the CDR3, the DNA is TGTGCCATCAGGGAAGGACTAGCGGGAGATACGCAGTATTTT.

The chain has TRBV29-1 and TRBJ2-1, with D perhaps TRBD2 (7 bases). Germline assignment: CDR1 SQVTM and CDR2 ANQGSEA. V was cut by 7 bases and J by 4 bases, with 20 bases left in between. The CDR3 is 15 residues long. The CDR3 DNA reads TGCAGCGCCAATGGGGGGGCAAAGGGGTACAATGAGCAGTTCTTC. This sequence encodes CSANGGAKGYNEQFF.

This clone has just a few counts. The chain couples TRBV10-2 to TRBJ2-2; a possible D gene is TRBD1 (5 bases). Germline CDR1 is WSHSY and CDR2 is SAAADI. This CDR3 is built from 14 residues. V was pared by 7 bases and J by 4 bases, with 13 bases between. CDR3 region: CASINPGITGELFF. CDR3 nucleotide sequence: TGCGCCAGCATTAACCCAGGGATCACCGGGGAGCTGTTTTTT.